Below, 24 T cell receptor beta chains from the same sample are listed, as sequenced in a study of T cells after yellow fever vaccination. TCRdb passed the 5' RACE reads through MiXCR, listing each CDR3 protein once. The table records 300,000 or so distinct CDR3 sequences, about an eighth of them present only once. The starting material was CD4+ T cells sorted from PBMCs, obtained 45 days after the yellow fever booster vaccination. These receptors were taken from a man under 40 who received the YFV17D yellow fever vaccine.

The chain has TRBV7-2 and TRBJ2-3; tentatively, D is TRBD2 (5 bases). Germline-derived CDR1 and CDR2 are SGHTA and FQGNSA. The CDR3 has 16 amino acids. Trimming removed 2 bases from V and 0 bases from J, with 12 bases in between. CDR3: CASSLFGPGSTDTQYF. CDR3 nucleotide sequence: TGTGCCAGCAGCTTATTTGGCCCGGGGAGCACAGATACGCAGTATTTT.

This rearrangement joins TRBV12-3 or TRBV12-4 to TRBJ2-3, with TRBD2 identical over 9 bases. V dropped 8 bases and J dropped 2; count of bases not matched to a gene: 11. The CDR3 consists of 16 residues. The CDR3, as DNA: TGTGCCAGCTTGGCGGGGGCTAGCGGGACCACAGATACGCAGTATTTT. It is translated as CASLAGASGTTDTQYF.

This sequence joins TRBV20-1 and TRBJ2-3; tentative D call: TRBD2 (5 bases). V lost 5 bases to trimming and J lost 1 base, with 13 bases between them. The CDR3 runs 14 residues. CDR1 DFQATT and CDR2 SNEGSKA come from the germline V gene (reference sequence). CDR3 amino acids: CSAFEGVGTDTQYF. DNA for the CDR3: TGCAGTGCTTTCGAGGGAGTTGGCACAGATACGCAGTATTTT.

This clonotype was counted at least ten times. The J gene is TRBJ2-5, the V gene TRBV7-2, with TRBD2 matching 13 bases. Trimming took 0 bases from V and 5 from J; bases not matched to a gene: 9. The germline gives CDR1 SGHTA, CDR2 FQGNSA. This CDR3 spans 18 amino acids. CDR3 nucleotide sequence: TGTGCCAGCAGCTTAGCTCCTGGACTAGCGGGAGATCCGGAGACCCAGTACTTC. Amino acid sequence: CASSLAPGLAGDPETQYF.

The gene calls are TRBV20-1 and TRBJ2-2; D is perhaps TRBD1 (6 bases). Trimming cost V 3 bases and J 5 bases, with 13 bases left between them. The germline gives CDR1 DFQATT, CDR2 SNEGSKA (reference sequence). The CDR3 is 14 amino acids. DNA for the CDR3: TGCAGTGCTAGCATAGGGGGAAAAACCGGGGAGCTGTTTTTT. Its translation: CSASIGGKTGELFF.

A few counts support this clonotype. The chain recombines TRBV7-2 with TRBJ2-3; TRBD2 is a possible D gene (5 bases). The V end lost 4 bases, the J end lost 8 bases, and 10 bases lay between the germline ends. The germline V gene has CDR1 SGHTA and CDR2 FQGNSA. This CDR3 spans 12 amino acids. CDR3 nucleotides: TGTGCCAGCAGCTCGCCGGCGGGTACGCAGTATTTT. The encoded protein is CASSSPAGTQYF.

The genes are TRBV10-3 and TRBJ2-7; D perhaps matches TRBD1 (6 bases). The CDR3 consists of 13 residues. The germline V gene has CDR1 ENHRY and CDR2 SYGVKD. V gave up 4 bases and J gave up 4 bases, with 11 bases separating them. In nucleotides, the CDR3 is TGTGCCATCAGTGCAGGACAGAGGTACGAGCAGTACTTC. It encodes CAISAGQRYEQYF.

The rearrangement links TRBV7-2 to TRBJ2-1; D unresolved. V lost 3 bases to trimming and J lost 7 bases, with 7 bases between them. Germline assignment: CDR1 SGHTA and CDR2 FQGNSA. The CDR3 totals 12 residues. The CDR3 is CASSFTPNEQFF. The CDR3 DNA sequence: TGTGCCAGCAGCTTCACCCCAAATGAGCAGTTCTTC.

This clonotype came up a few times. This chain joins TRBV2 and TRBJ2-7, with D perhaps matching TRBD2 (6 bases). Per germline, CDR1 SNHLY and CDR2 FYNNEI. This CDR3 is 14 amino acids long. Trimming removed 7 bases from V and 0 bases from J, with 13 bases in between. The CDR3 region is CASMGGTFSYEQYF. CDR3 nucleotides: TGTGCCAGCATGGGCGGGACCTTCTCCTACGAGCAGTACTTC.

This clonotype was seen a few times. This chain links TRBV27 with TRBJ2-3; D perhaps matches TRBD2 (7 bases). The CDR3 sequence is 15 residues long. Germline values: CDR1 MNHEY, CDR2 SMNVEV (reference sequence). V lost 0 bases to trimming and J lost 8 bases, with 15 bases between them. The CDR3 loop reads CASSLSGGGLGTQYF. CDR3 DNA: TGTGCCAGCAGTTTATCGGGGGGGGGCCTCGGTACGCAGTATTTT.

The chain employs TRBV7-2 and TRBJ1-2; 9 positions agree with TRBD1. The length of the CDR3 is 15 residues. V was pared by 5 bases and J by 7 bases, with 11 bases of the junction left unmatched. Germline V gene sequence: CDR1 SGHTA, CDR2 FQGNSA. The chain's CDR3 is CASSPRTGAEGGYTF. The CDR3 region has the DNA TGTGCCAGCAGCCCCCGGACAGGGGCGGAGGGTGGCTACACCTTC. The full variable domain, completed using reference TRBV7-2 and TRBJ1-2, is GAGVSQSPSNKVTEKGKDVELRCDPISGHTALYWYRQSLGQGLEFLIYFQGNSAPDKSGLPSDRFSAERTGGSVSTLTIQRTQQEDSAVYLCASSPRTGAEGGYTFGSGTRLTVV.

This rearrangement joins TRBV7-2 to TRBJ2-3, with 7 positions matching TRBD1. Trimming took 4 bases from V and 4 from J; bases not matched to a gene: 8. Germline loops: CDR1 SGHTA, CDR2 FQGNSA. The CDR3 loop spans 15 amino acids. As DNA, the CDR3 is TGTGCCAGCAGCTCACAGGGGTCCCGCCCAGATACGCAGTATTTT. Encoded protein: CASSSQGSRPDTQYF.

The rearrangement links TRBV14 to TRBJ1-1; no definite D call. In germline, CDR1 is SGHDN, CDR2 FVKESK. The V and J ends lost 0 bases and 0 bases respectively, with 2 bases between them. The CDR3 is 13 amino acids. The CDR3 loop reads CASSQDMNTEAFF. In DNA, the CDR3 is TGTGCCAGCAGCCAAGATATGAACACTGAAGCTTTCTTT. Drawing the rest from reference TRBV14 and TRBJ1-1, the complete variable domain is EAGVTQFPSHSVIEKGQTVTLRCDPISGHDNLYWYRRVMGKEIKFLLHFVKESKQDESGMPNNRFLAERTGGTYSTLKVQPAELEDSGVYFCASSQDMNTEAFFGQGTRLTVV.

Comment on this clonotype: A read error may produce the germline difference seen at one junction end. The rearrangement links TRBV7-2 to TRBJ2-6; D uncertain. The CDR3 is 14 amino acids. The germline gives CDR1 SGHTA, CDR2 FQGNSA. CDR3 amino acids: CASSLVAGANVLTF. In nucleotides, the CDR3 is TGTGCCAGCAGTTTAGTGGCTGGGGCCAACGTCCTGACTTTC.

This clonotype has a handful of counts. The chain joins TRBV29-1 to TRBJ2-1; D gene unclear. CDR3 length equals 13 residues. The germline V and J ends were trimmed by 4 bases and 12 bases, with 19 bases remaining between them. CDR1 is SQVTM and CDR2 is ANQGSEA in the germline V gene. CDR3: CSVGAPAQSGQFF. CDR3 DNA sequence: TGCAGCGTTGGGGCGCCGGCCCAGTCGGGGCAGTTCTTC.

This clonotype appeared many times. The CDR3 coding sequence is TGTGCCAGCAGTGGAAGCGGGGATACGCAGTATTTT. This translates into CASSGSGDTQYF. The chain joins TRBV12-3 or TRBV12-4 to TRBJ2-3, with D maybe TRBD2 (6 bases). V was trimmed by 5 bases and J by 6 bases, leaving 9 bases between them. There are 12 residues in the CDR3.

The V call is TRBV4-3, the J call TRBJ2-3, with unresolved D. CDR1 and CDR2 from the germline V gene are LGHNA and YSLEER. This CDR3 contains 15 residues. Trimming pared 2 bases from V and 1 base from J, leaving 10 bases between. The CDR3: CASSQQSWGTDTQYF. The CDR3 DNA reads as TGCGCCAGCAGCCAACAGTCCTGGGGCACAGATACGCAGTATTTT.

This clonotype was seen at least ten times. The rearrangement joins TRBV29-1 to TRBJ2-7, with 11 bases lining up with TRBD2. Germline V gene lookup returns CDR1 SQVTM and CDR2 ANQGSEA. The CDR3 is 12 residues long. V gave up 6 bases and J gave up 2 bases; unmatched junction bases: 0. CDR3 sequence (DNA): TGCAGCGTGACTAGCGGGACCTACGAGCAGTACTTC. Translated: CSVTSGTYEQYF.

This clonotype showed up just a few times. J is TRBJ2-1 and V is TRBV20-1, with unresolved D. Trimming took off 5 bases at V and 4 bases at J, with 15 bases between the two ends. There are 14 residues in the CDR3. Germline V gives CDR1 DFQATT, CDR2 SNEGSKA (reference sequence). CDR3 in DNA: TGCAGTGCTTCCCTCCCCGGCTCTTACAATGAGCAGTTCTTC. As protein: CSASLPGSYNEQFF.

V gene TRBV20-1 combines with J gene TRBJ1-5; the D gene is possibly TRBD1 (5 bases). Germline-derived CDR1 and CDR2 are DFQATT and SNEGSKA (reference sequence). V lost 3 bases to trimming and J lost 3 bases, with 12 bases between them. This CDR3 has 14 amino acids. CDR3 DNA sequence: TGCAGTGCTAGGAAAGGGGCTCCCAATCAGCCCCAGCATTTT. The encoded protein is CSARKGAPNQPQHF.

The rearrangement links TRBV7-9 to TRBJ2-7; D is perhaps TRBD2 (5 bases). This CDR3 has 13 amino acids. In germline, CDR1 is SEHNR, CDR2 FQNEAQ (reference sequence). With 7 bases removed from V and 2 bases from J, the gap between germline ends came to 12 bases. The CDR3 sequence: CASTRGPPYEQYF. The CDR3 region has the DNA TGTGCCAGCACACGGGGTCCCCCCTACGAGCAGTACTTC.

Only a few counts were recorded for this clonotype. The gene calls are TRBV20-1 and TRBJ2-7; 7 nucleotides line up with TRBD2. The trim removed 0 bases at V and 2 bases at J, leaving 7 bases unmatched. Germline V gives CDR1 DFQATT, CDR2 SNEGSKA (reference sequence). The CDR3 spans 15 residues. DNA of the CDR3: TGCAGTGCTAGAGATTTGAGGGAGGGCGCCTACGAGCAGTACTTC. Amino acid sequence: CSARDLREGAYEQYF.

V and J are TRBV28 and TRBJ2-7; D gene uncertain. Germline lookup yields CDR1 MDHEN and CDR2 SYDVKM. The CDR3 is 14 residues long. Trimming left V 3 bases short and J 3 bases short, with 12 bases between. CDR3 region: CASSFLSSNYEQYF. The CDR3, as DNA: TGTGCCAGCAGTTTTCTATCGAGTAACTACGAGCAGTACTTC.

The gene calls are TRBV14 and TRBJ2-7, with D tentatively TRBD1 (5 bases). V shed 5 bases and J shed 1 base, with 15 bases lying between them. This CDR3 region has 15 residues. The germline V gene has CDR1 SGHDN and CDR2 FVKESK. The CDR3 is CASSGRWGRSYEQYF. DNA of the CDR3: TGTGCCAGCAGCGGGCGGTGGGGCCGATCCTACGAGCAGTACTTC.